A selection of T cell receptor beta chains follows, all from one sample in a study of blood T cell repertoires in COVID-19. Assay used: immunoSEQ multiplex PCR; TCRdb lists only in-frame clones, some missing. Here the sample spans about 150,000 clones, more than 75% being singletons. What was sequenced was PBMCs or T cells enriched from blood (not recorded which). Every receptor here comes from a woman in her forties or fifties who had recovered from COVID-19. Both conserved end residues are part of each CDR3. The D gene is left open where the match is weak. A clone size is listed for some rows: how often the clone was seen (once, few, many), or a class if it is expanded.

j_gene,v_gene,abundance,d_gene,CDR3aa,CDR3nt
TRBJ2-1,TRBV7-9,NA,NA,CASSLERGSSYNEQFF,TGTGCCAGCAGCTTAGAAAGGGGGAGCTCCTACAATGAGCAGTTCTTC
TRBJ2-7,TRBV21-1,NA,NA,CASSKANRGSNYEQYF,TGTGCCAGCAGCAAAGCGAACAGGGGTAGCAACTACGAGCAGTACTTC
TRBJ1-4,TRBV30,NA,NA,CAWSVARGNNEKLFF,TGTGCCTGGAGTGTAGCGCGGGGAAATAATGAAAAACTGTTTTTT
TRBJ1-2,TRBV9,NA,NA,CASSVGQGSTYGYTF,TGTGCCAGCAGCGTCGGTCAGGGGTCTACCTATGGCTACACCTTC
TRBJ1-1,TRBV6-5,once,NA,CASSETRWNTEAFF,TGTGCCAGCAGCGAGACGAGGTGGAACACTGAAGCTTTCTTT
TRBJ2-5,TRBV10-3,NA,TRBD1,CAISQTGLQETQYF,TGTGCCATCAGCCAGACAGGGCTGCAAGAGACCCAGTACTTC
TRBJ1-2,TRBV27,NA,TRBD1,CASRRQGTPSNYGYTF,TGTGCCAGCAGGAGACAGGGGACCCCGTCTAACTATGGCTACACCTTC
TRBJ1-6,TRBV4-2,NA,TRBD1,CASSQSHSDRGNSPLHF,TGTGCCAGCAGCCAAAGTCACTCGGACAGGGGTAATTCACCCCTCCACTTT
TRBJ1-1,TRBV7-3,NA,TRBD1,CASSLTGDRGNTEAFF,TGTGCCAGCAGCTTAACCGGGGACAGGGGGAACACTGAAGCTTTCTTT
TRBJ2-2,TRBV7-7,NA,TRBD2,CASSLRAGGDTGELFF,TGTGCTAGCAGCTTAAGAGCGGGAGGGGACACCGGGGAGCTGTTTTTT
TRBJ1-2,TRBV2,NA,TRBD1,CASSAGTGSLAVSGYTF,TGTGCCAGCAGTGCCGGGACAGGGAGCCTAGCGGTTAGTGGCTACACCTTC
TRBJ1-1,TRBV12-5,NA,NA,CASGLGGGANTEAFF,TGTGCTAGTGGTTTGGGCGGGGGCGCGAACACTGAAGCTTTCTTT
TRBJ1-3,TRBV10-2,NA,NA,CASGLGGLSGNTIYF,TGCGCCAGCGGTCTGGGTGGGCTCTCTGGAAACACCATATATTTT
TRBJ2-7,TRBV12-5,NA,NA,CASGFWGLRSYEQYF,TGTGCTAGTGGTTTTTGGGGGCTTCGCTCCTACGAGCAGTACTTC
TRBJ2-2,TRBV11-2,few,NA,CASSLERTANTGELFF,TGTGCCAGCAGCTTAGAAAGGACAGCGAACACCGGGGAGCTGTTTTTT
TRBJ1-2,TRBV24-1,NA,NA,CATSDTMTGTQALYTF,TGTGCCACCAGTGATACAATGACCGGGACTCAAGCCCTCTACACCTTC
TRBJ2-2,TRBV28,NA,NA,CASSTTGGNTGELFF,TGTGCCAGCAGTACTACCGGGGGTAACACCGGGGAGCTGTTTTTT
TRBJ1-2,TRBV5-6,NA,NA,CASRRDRRNYGYTF,TGTGCCAGCAGACGTGACAGGCGCAACTATGGCTACACCTTC
TRBJ1-1,TRBV24-1,few,NA,CATSDAGYTEAFF,TGTGCCACCAGTGATGCAGGGTACACTGAAGCTTTCTTT
TRBJ1-4,TRBV5-1,NA,NA,CASSQGATNEKLFF,TGCGCCAGCAGCCAGGGTGCAACTAATGAAAAACTGTTTTTT
TRBJ2-1,TRBV21-1,NA,NA,CASSNLGGYEQFF,TGTGCCAGCAGCAACCTCGGAGGGTATGAGCAGTTCTTC
TRBJ1-3,TRBV6-1,NA,NA,CASSEAPVRSGNTIYF,TGTGCCAGCAGCGAAGCGCCCGTGAGGTCTGGAAACACCATATATTTT
TRBJ2-3,TRBV18,NA,NA,CASSPGVTDTQYF,TGTGCCAGCTCACCCGGGGTCACAGATACGCAGTATTTT
TRBJ1-3,TRBV19,NA,NA,CATGFGNTIYF,TGTGCCACGGGTTTTGGAAACACCATATATTTT
TRBJ2-6,TRBV11-3,NA,NA,CASSKGGPGGANVLTF,TGTGCCAGCAGCAAAGGAGGGCCGGGCGGGGCCAACGTCCTGACTTTC
TRBJ1-2,TRBV27,NA,TRBD1,CASSFGQGTLGYTF,TGTGCCAGCAGTTTTGGACAGGGAACCCTTGGCTACACCTTC
TRBJ2-7,TRBV2,NA,NA,CASSEALRVGAYEQYF,TGTGCCAGCAGTGAAGCGCTCAGGGTGGGTGCCTACGAGCAGTACTTC
TRBJ1-1,TRBV11-3,NA,NA,CASSFGQKNTEAFF,TGTGCCAGCAGCTTTGGACAGAAGAACACTGAAGCTTTCTTT
TRBJ1-2,TRBV5-5,many,NA,CASSQEAGAGGYTF,TGTGCCAGCAGCCAGGAGGCGGGGGCAGGGGGCTACACCTTC
TRBJ2-3,TRBV11-2,NA,NA,CASSRSLSTDTQYF,TGTGCCAGCAGCCGGTCTCTGAGCACAGATACGCAGTATTTT
TRBJ2-2,TRBV18,few,NA,CASSPRLNTGELFF,TGTGCCAGCTCACCCCGACTGAACACCGGGGAGCTGTTTTTT
TRBJ1-1,TRBV29-1,NA,NA,CSVVIRAMNTEAFF,TGCAGCGTTGTCATCCGAGCCATGAACACTGAAGCTTTCTTT
TRBJ2-1,TRBV6-1,NA,TRBD1,CASSELGGSGTDEQFF,TGTGCCAGCAGTGAACTAGGTGGTTCGGGGACAGATGAGCAGTTCTTC
TRBJ2-3,TRBV4-1,NA,NA,CASSQGDGSPDTQYF,TGCGCCAGCAGCCAAGGGGACGGGAGTCCAGATACGCAGTATTTT
TRBJ2-7,TRBV13,NA,TRBD2,CASSPAPGTSGKTYEQYF,TGTGCCAGCAGCCCCGCTCCTGGTACTAGCGGGAAAACCTACGAGCAGTACTTC
TRBJ2-2,TRBV9,NA,TRBD1,CASSKGGITGELFF,TGTGCCAGCAGCAAAGGGGGCATCACCGGGGAGCTGTTTTTT
TRBJ2-2,TRBV11-3,NA,TRBD2,CASSPQAGGNTGELFF,TGTGCCAGCAGCCCCCAGGCGGGAGGGAACACCGGGGAGCTGTTTTTT
TRBJ1-2,TRBV5-5,NA,TRBD1,CASSLGTGVNYGYTF,TGTGCCAGCAGCTTGGGGACAGGGGTTAACTATGGCTACACCTTC
TRBJ2-2,TRBV2,NA,NA,CASSLEDTNTGELFF,TGTGCCAGCAGCCTCGAGGATACGAACACCGGGGAGCTGTTTTTT
TRBJ2-1,TRBV7-2,NA,NA,CASSWRSAGYNEQFF,TGTGCCAGCAGCTGGAGGAGCGCCGGTTACAATGAGCAGTTCTTC